This is a list of T cell receptor beta chains from one sample in a study of PD-1 blockade in classical Hodgkin lymphoma. Generated by immunoSEQ multiplex PCR, the TCRdb table keeps only in-frame clones and is missing some. The repertoire holds tens of thousands of clones, roughly nine tenths seen once, with approximately 2.9% in the top ten. This sample comprised peripheral blood mononuclear cells (PBMCs), obtained before the fourth cycle of nivolumab. Receptors were obtained from a human donor with classical Hodgkin lymphoma. CDR3s include the opening cysteine and the closing phenylalanine or tryptophan.

TRBV5-6,TRBJ1-2,12,CASSLLWGGYTF
TRBV5-1,TRBJ2-5,15,CASSVGWTVYETQYF
TRBV9,TRBJ2-7,12,CASSGPSYEQYF
TRBV30,TRBJ1-2,11,CAWGPDYGYTF
TRBV7-9,TRBJ2-1,16,CASSRRDRAPLNEQFF
TRBV7-8,TRBJ2-2,14,CASSFELRTGELFF
TRBV7-9,TRBJ2-3,17,CASSTISSGGVTDTQYF
TRBV12-5,TRBJ2-5,16,CASGLIVAGDLETQYF
TRBV7-9,TRBJ2-1,16,CASSGILGPRRNEQFF
TRBV6-5,TRBJ1-1,14,CASRPDGGRGEAFF
TRBV28,TRBJ2-7,16,CASRVRSGTLQYEQYF
TRBV15,TRBJ2-1,17,CATPPGHPSFSYNEQFF
TRBV6-5,TRBJ2-5,14,CASSYSIGLETQYF
TRBV5-1,TRBJ2-3,15,CASSLTSIIPYTQYF
TRBV29-1,TRBJ1-2,14,CSVGGEGPLYGYTF
TRBV7-2,TRBJ1-2,13,CASSVDANYGYTF
TRBV28,TRBJ2-7,15,CASHPPGGTIHEQYF
TRBV2,TRBJ2-4,15,CASSEWGVSQNIQYF
TRBV11-2,TRBJ2-2,15,CASSQIGLGTGELFF
TRBV19,TRBJ2-3,17,CASNPFSPGSNPDTQYF
TRBV7-9,TRBJ2-5,12,CASSLAERTQYF
TRBV14,TRBJ2-5,15,CASSQEYGTQETQYF
TRBV30,TRBJ1-1,13,CAWSVHGDTEAFF
TRBV30,TRBJ1-2,11,CAWMRNYGYTF
TRBV10-3,TRBJ2-3,13,CAVHERTVDTQYF
TRBV27,TRBJ1-2,14,CASSSGAGNYGYTF
TRBV7-6,TRBJ2-7,11,CASSNSYEQYF
TRBV4-2,TRBJ2-1,20,CASSQPPPSGGLQTNNEQFF
TRBV30,TRBJ1-1,13,CAWNTGRNTEAFF
TRBV5-5,TRBJ2-1,17,CASSPPLGSGELDEQFF
TRBV29-1,TRBJ1-4,15,CSVGERGNKNEKLFF
TRBV18,TRBJ2-7,15,CASSPSRTGDYEQYF
TRBV30,TRBJ1-2,13,CAWSVPPDYGYTF
TRBV10-3,TRBJ1-2,12,CAISVDSYGYTF
TRBV7-9,TRBJ2-7,11,CRAGGVDEQYF
TRBV30,TRBJ1-1,11,CAWSPRQKAFF
TRBV6-4,TRBJ2-1,15,CASSDPGGTYNEQFF
TRBV4-2,.,13,CASSLVWESEQYF
TRBV5-1,TRBJ1-6,14,CASSPRTGDSPLHF
TRBV28,TRBJ1-2,16,CASSFDSRGGFGGYTF
TRBV5-6,TRBJ2-5,13,CASSRDFPETQYF
TRBV7-8,TRBJ1-3,16,CASSFTWGSSGNTIYF
TRBV27,TRBJ2-3,16,CASRRGLAGFTDTQYF
TRBV27,TRBJ1-5,14,CASRTGGSNQPQHF
TRBV7-6,TRBJ1-1,10,CASSLTFAFF
TRBV7-2,TRBJ1-6,15,CASSFPDSYNSPLHF
TRBV6-6,TRBJ2-7,13,CASSGTTLYEQYF
TRBV6-1,TRBJ2-4,20,CASSEAWATSSRLAKNIQYF
TRBV9,.,14,CASSVQDFPYEQYF
TRBV11-2,TRBJ2-7,12,CASSLAGLEQYF
TRBV19,TRBJ2-3,14,CASSIVVAADTQYF
TRBV10-3,TRBJ1-2,14,CAISDNRGHYGYTF
TRBV11-2,TRBJ1-1,14,CASSSHAGGAEAFF
TRBV4-1,TRBJ1-5,13,CASSENRDQPQHF